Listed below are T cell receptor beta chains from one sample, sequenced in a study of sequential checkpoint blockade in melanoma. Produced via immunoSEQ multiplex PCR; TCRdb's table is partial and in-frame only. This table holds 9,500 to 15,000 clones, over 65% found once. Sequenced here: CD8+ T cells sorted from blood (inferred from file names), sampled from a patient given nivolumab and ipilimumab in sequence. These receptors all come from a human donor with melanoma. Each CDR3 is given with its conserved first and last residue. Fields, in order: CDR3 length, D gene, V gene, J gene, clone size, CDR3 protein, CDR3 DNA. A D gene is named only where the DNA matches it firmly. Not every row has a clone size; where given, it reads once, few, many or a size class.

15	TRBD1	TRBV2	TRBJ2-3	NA	CASRRDRGSTDTQYF	TGTGCCAGCAGGAGGGACAGGGGTAGCACAGATACGCAGTATTTT
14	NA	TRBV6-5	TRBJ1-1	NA	CASSQLGVSVEAFF	TGTGCCAGCAGCCAGCTTGGCGTAAGCGTTGAAGCTTTCTTT
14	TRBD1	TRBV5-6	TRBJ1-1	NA	CASSLGTGFTEAFF	TGTGCCAGCAGCTTGGGGACAGGGTTCACTGAAGCTTTCTTT
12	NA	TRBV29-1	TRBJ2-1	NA	CSAEVSNNEQFF	TGCAGCGCCGAGGTCAGTAACAATGAGCAGTTCTTC
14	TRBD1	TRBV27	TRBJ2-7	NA	CASSWGQGAYEQYF	TGTGCCAGCAGTTGGGGACAGGGGGCCTACGAGCAGTACTTC
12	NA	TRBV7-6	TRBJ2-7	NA	CATRDVAYEQYF	TGTGCGACCCGGGATGTGGCCTACGAGCAGTACTTC
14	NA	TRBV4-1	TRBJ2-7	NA	CASSQEVEWVEQYF	TGCGCCAGCAGCCAAGAGGTGGAGTGGGTCGAGCAGTACTTC
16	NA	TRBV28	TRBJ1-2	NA	CASSFLDSATPYGYTF	TGTGCCAGCAGTTTCCTAGACAGCGCGACGCCTTATGGCTACACCTTC
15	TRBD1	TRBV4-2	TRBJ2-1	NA	CASSGTGKQSNEQFF	TGTGCCAGCAGCGGGACAGGGAAACAAAGCAATGAGCAGTTCTTC
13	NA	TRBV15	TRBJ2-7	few	CATSRHQGYEQYF	TGTGCCACCAGCAGACACCAGGGCTACGAGCAGTACTTC
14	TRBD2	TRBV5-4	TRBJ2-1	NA	CASSSGLKYNEQFF	TGTGCCAGCAGCTCGGGACTAAAATACAATGAGCAGTTCTTC
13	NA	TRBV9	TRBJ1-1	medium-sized	CASSVDGNTEAFF	TGTGCCAGCAGCGTAGACGGGAACACTGAAGCTTTCTTT
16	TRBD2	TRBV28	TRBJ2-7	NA	CASSHLLAGGIYEQYF	TGTGCCAGCAGCCACTTACTAGCGGGGGGCATCTACGAGCAGTACTTC
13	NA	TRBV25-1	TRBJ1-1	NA	CASSASGGTEAFF	TGTGCCAGCAGTGCTTCGGGGGGGACTGAAGCTTTCTTT
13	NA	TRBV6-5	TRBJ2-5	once	CASSYTSQETQYF	TGTGCCAGCAGTTACACATCTCAAGAGACTCAGTACTTC
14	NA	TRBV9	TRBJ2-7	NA	CASSVEGFDGEQYF	TGTGCCAGCAGCGTAGAGGGGTTTGATGGCGAGCAGTACTTC
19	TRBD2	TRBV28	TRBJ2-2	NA	CASSLFLPSGGTDTGELFF	TGTGCCAGCAGTTTATTTCTTCCTAGCGGGGGGACAGACACCGGGGAGCTGTTTTTT
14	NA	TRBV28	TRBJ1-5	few	CASSPLEGDQPQHF	TGTGCCAGCAGTCCCCTTGAGGGAGATCAGCCCCAGCATTTT
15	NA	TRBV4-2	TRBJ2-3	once	CASSQEWEGEDTQYF	TGTGCCAGCAGCCAAGAGTGGGAGGGGGAAGATACGCAGTATTTT
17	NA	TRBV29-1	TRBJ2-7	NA	CSVEGPGTRTGGSEQYF	TGCAGCGTTGAGGGTCCCGGGACAAGGACTGGGGGTTCCGAGCAGTACTTC
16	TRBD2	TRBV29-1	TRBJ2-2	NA	CSVEDPGRAVPGELFF	TGCAGCGTTGAAGATCCTGGGAGGGCCGTACCCGGGGAGCTGTTTTTT
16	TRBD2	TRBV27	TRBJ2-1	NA	CASSPTPTSGYNEQFF	TGTGCCAGCAGTCCAACCCCGACTAGCGGATACAATGAGCAGTTCTTC
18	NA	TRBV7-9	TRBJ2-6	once	CASSLDAGYPAGANVLTF	TGTGCCAGCAGCTTAGATGCAGGGTATCCCGCTGGGGCCAACGTCCTGACTTTC